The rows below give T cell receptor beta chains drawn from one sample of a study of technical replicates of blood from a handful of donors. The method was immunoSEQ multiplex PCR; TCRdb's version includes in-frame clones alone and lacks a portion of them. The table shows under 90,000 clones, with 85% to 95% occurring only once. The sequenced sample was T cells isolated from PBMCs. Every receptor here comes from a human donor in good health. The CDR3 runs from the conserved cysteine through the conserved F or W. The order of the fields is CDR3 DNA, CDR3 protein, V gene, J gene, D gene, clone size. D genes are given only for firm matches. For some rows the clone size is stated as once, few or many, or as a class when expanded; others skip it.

CDR3nt: TGCGCCAGCAGCCTCCCAGGGGATTGGACAGATACGCAGTATTTT
CDR3aa: CASSLPGDWTDTQYF
v_gene: TRBV5-1
j_gene: TRBJ2-3
d_gene: NA
abundance: NA

CDR3nt: TGTGCCAGCAGGGGGAGAAATGAAAAACTGTTTTTT
CDR3aa: CASRGRNEKLFF
v_gene: TRBV2
j_gene: TRBJ1-4
d_gene: NA
abundance: NA

CDR3nt: TGTGCCAGCAGTCCCGATGGGGGCGACGAGCAGTACTTC
CDR3aa: CASSPDGGDEQYF
v_gene: TRBV27
j_gene: TRBJ2-7
d_gene: NA
abundance: NA

CDR3nt: TGTGCCAGCAGCCAGGGCGACGCCACTGAAGCTTTCTTT
CDR3aa: CASSQGDATEAFF
v_gene: TRBV2
j_gene: TRBJ1-1
d_gene: NA
abundance: NA

CDR3nt: TGTGCCAGCAGTTACTCGGTATCGGGGAACTATGGCTACACCTTC
CDR3aa: CASSYSVSGNYGYTF
v_gene: TRBV6-5
j_gene: TRBJ1-2
d_gene: NA
abundance: NA

CDR3nt: TGTGCCAGCAGCAGGACTCCGGGACAGGGATCTGGCTACACCTTC
CDR3aa: CASSRTPGQGSGYTF
v_gene: TRBV9
j_gene: TRBJ1-2
d_gene: TRBD1
abundance: NA

CDR3nt: TGTGCCAGCAGCTTCCCACAAGAGACCCAGTACTTC
CDR3aa: CASSFPQETQYF
v_gene: TRBV7-9
j_gene: TRBJ2-5
d_gene: NA
abundance: NA

CDR3nt: TGTGCCAGTGGGCGGGACGGGAGCTCCTACGAGCAGTACTTC
CDR3aa: CASGRDGSSYEQYF
v_gene: TRBV6-6
j_gene: TRBJ2-7
d_gene: NA
abundance: NA

CDR3nt: TGTGCTAGTGGTTTGGTACTCGACAGGGCTGGAAACACCATATATTTT
CDR3aa: CASGLVLDRAGNTIYF
v_gene: TRBV12-5
j_gene: TRBJ1-3
d_gene: TRBD1
abundance: NA

CDR3nt: TGTGCCAGCAGCTTAGCCCCGGGACTAGCGGGGGGTAGTTATATGCAAGAGACCCAGTACTTC
CDR3aa: CASSLAPGLAGGSYMQETQYF
v_gene: TRBV13
j_gene: TRBJ2-5
d_gene: TRBD2
abundance: NA

CDR3nt: TGTGCCAGCAGCGTAGGGCTAGCGGGGGACAATGAGCAGTTCTTC
CDR3aa: CASSVGLAGDNEQFF
v_gene: TRBV9
j_gene: TRBJ2-1
d_gene: TRBD2
abundance: NA

CDR3nt: TGTGCCAGCAGCGTCTCCCCCGGGACTAGCGGGGGGGCGGTGAGCACAGATACGCAGTATTTT
CDR3aa: CASSVSPGTSGGAVSTDTQYF
v_gene: TRBV9
j_gene: TRBJ2-3
d_gene: TRBD2
abundance: NA

CDR3nt: TGTGCCAGCAGCTTAGGGGTAGCGGGGGGCCAAGAGACCCAGTACTTC
CDR3aa: CASSLGVAGGQETQYF
v_gene: TRBV7-3
j_gene: TRBJ2-5
d_gene: TRBD2
abundance: NA

CDR3nt: TGTGCCAGCAGACAGGGACAGGGCTATAATTCACCCCTCCACTTT
CDR3aa: CASRQGQGYNSPLHF
v_gene: TRBV6-5
j_gene: TRBJ1-6
d_gene: TRBD1
abundance: NA

CDR3nt: TGCGCCAGCAGCTTGCCACTAGCGGGGGGGCAAGAGACCCAGTACTTC
CDR3aa: CASSLPLAGGQETQYF
v_gene: TRBV5-1
j_gene: TRBJ2-5
d_gene: TRBD2
abundance: NA

CDR3nt: TGTGCCAGCAGCCAAGGGTCGACCGGGGCTAACTATGGCTACACCTTC
CDR3aa: CASSQGSTGANYGYTF
v_gene: TRBV5-4
j_gene: TRBJ1-2
d_gene: NA
abundance: NA

CDR3nt: TGTGCCAGCAGCTCCGGGTCGAGGGGCTACACCTTC
CDR3aa: CASSSGSRGYTF
v_gene: TRBV5-5
j_gene: TRBJ1-2
d_gene: NA
abundance: NA

CDR3nt: TGTGCCAGCAGCGTAACCGGCACCGGGGAGCTGTTTTTT
CDR3aa: CASSVTGTGELFF
v_gene: TRBV5-6
j_gene: TRBJ2-2
d_gene: NA
abundance: NA

CDR3nt: TGTGCCAGCAGCTTGGCCCCCACAGGAGTTAACAACTATGGCTACACCTTC
CDR3aa: CASSLAPTGVNNYGYTF
v_gene: TRBV5-4
j_gene: TRBJ1-2
d_gene: NA
abundance: NA

CDR3nt: TGTGCCAGTAGTTCTCCCGGGACATCCTACGAGCAGTACTTC
CDR3aa: CASSSPGTSYEQYF
v_gene: TRBV19
j_gene: TRBJ2-7
d_gene: NA
abundance: NA

CDR3nt: TGTGCCAGCAGACCGGCCTCGTGGGCGAACACTGAAGCTTTCTTT
CDR3aa: CASRPASWANTEAFF
v_gene: TRBV6-5
j_gene: TRBJ1-1
d_gene: NA
abundance: NA

CDR3nt: TGTGCCATCAGTGAGCCTGGGACAGTCGGTAAAACTAACTATGGCTACACCTTC
CDR3aa: CAISEPGTVGKTNYGYTF
v_gene: TRBV10-3
j_gene: TRBJ1-2
d_gene: TRBD1
abundance: NA

CDR3nt: TGCGCCAGCAGGGACGACAGGTCTGGCTATGGCTACACCTTC
CDR3aa: CASRDDRSGYGYTF
v_gene: TRBV5-1
j_gene: TRBJ1-2
d_gene: NA
abundance: NA

CDR3nt: TGCAGTGCTATGTCGCCGGGAGAAGCTTTCTTT
CDR3aa: CSAMSPGEAFF
v_gene: TRBV20-1
j_gene: TRBJ1-1
d_gene: NA
abundance: once

CDR3nt: TGTGCCAGCTCACCACCGGACAGGTACACCGGGGAGCTGTTTTTT
CDR3aa: CASSPPDRYTGELFF
v_gene: TRBV18
j_gene: TRBJ2-2
d_gene: TRBD1
abundance: NA

CDR3nt: TGTGCCAGCAGCTCCGGGACAGGAATCTACGAGCAGTACTTC
CDR3aa: CASSSGTGIYEQYF
v_gene: TRBV2
j_gene: TRBJ2-7
d_gene: TRBD1
abundance: NA

CDR3nt: TGTGCCAGCAAGAGCTCCTGGGCTAGCGGGACGCGCCCCGAGCAGTACTTC
CDR3aa: CASKSSWASGTRPEQYF
v_gene: TRBV2
j_gene: TRBJ2-7
d_gene: TRBD2
abundance: NA

CDR3nt: TGTGCCAGCAGCCGATTAACTAGCTACTCCTACAATGAGCAGTTCTTC
CDR3aa: CASSRLTSYSYNEQFF
v_gene: TRBV7-8
j_gene: TRBJ2-1
d_gene: NA
abundance: NA

CDR3nt: TGCGCCAGCAGCCCATATTCGGACAGGGCAAGCTTAACCGGGGAGCTGTTTTTT
CDR3aa: CASSPYSDRASLTGELFF
v_gene: TRBV4-1
j_gene: TRBJ2-2
d_gene: TRBD1
abundance: NA

CDR3nt: TGTGCCAGCAGTTTACCGACCACAGGGAGAACAAGGAATGAAAAACTGTTTTTT
CDR3aa: CASSLPTTGRTRNEKLFF
v_gene: TRBV28
j_gene: TRBJ1-4
d_gene: NA
abundance: NA

CDR3nt: TGTGCCTGGAGAACGGACAGGGTTGCTAATTCACCCCTCCACTTT
CDR3aa: CAWRTDRVANSPLHF
v_gene: TRBV30
j_gene: TRBJ1-6
d_gene: TRBD1
abundance: NA

CDR3nt: TGCAGCGTTGAAACAGGGACTACCCATAGCAATCAGCCCCAGCATTTT
CDR3aa: CSVETGTTHSNQPQHF
v_gene: TRBV29-1
j_gene: TRBJ1-5
d_gene: NA
abundance: NA

CDR3nt: TGTGCCAGCAGCGTAGACAGGGTGGGCGAGCAGTACTTC
CDR3aa: CASSVDRVGEQYF
v_gene: TRBV9
j_gene: TRBJ2-7
d_gene: NA
abundance: few

CDR3nt: TGTGCCAGCAGAGGACAGGGAGTGTGGCAGCCCCAGCATTTT
CDR3aa: CASRGQGVWQPQHF
v_gene: TRBV28
j_gene: TRBJ1-5
d_gene: TRBD1
abundance: NA

CDR3nt: TGCGCCAGCAGTGAGTCGTCTAGCGGCAACTACGAGCAGTACTTC
CDR3aa: CASSESSSGNYEQYF
v_gene: TRBV10-1
j_gene: TRBJ2-7
d_gene: TRBD2
abundance: NA

CDR3nt: TGTGCCAGCAGCCGACCACTAGCGGGAGGTGGAGATACGCAGTATTTT
CDR3aa: CASSRPLAGGGDTQYF
v_gene: TRBV13
j_gene: TRBJ2-3
d_gene: TRBD2
abundance: NA

CDR3nt: TGTGCCAGCAGCCTAGGGGGGGTCGGTCTCACCGGGGAGCTGTTTTTT
CDR3aa: CASSLGGVGLTGELFF
v_gene: TRBV7-3
j_gene: TRBJ2-2
d_gene: NA
abundance: NA

CDR3nt: TGTGCCAGCAGCCCATGGGACAGGGGCGGGGAGACCCAGTACTTC
CDR3aa: CASSPWDRGGETQYF
v_gene: TRBV7-2
j_gene: TRBJ2-5
d_gene: TRBD1
abundance: NA

CDR3nt: TGTGCCAGCAGTTTAAGTTTCGAGGGATACGAGCAGTACTTC
CDR3aa: CASSLSFEGYEQYF
v_gene: TRBV28
j_gene: TRBJ2-7
d_gene: NA
abundance: NA

CDR3nt: TGTGCCAGCTCACCACAGCCGACAGGGAGGACCTACGAGCAGTACTTC
CDR3aa: CASSPQPTGRTYEQYF
v_gene: TRBV18
j_gene: TRBJ2-7
d_gene: NA
abundance: NA

CDR3nt: TGTGCCAGTAGATTACAGGGGGTACCAAGATGGAGCAATCAGCCCCAGCATTTT
CDR3aa: CASRLQGVPRWSNQPQHF
v_gene: TRBV19
j_gene: TRBJ1-5
d_gene: TRBD1
abundance: NA

CDR3nt: TGCAGCGCAACACAGGTACTCCAAGAGACCCAGTACTTC
CDR3aa: CSATQVLQETQYF
v_gene: TRBV29-1
j_gene: TRBJ2-5
d_gene: NA
abundance: once

CDR3nt: TGTGCCAGCAGCAGGGGCAAGGGGAACACTGAAGCTTTCTTT
CDR3aa: CASSRGKGNTEAFF
v_gene: TRBV6-1
j_gene: TRBJ1-1
d_gene: NA
abundance: NA

CDR3nt: TGCAGCGCCCTCTACGAGCAGTACTTC
CDR3aa: CSALYEQYF
v_gene: TRBV29-1
j_gene: TRBJ2-7
d_gene: NA
abundance: NA

CDR3nt: TGCGCCAGCAGTATAGGGAGCACTGAAGCTTTCTTT
CDR3aa: CASSIGSTEAFF
v_gene: TRBV4-1
j_gene: TRBJ1-1
d_gene: NA
abundance: few

CDR3nt: TGTGCCTGGAGCTTCCAGGGTCAGACCCAGTACTTC
CDR3aa: CAWSFQGQTQYF
v_gene: TRBV30
j_gene: TRBJ2-5
d_gene: NA
abundance: NA

CDR3nt: TGTGCCAGCAACCCCGGGAGTAGGTGGGGCACTGAAGCTTTCTTT
CDR3aa: CASNPGSRWGTEAFF
v_gene: TRBV9
j_gene: TRBJ1-1
d_gene: NA
abundance: once

CDR3nt: TGCGCCAGCAGCTTGAGGGGTCAGGGGGCTTATGAGCAGTTCTTC
CDR3aa: CASSLRGQGAYEQFF
v_gene: TRBV5-1
j_gene: TRBJ2-1
d_gene: TRBD1
abundance: once

CDR3nt: TGCGCCAGCAGCTTGGGGACATGGGTGGTGACAGATACGCAGTATTTT
CDR3aa: CASSLGTWVVTDTQYF
v_gene: TRBV5-1
j_gene: TRBJ2-3
d_gene: NA
abundance: once

CDR3nt: TGCGCCAGCGGCAGACTAGTGGGTAATGAGCAGTTCTTC
CDR3aa: CASGRLVGNEQFF
v_gene: TRBV5-1
j_gene: TRBJ2-1
d_gene: NA
abundance: NA

CDR3nt: TGTGCCAGCAGCGGACACAGGGGGCAATTTGACGAGCAGTACTTC
CDR3aa: CASSGHRGQFDEQYF
v_gene: TRBV5-4
j_gene: TRBJ2-7
d_gene: TRBD1
abundance: NA

CDR3nt: TGCAGCGTTGTTAGAGCTAGCACAGATACGCAGTATTTT
CDR3aa: CSVVRASTDTQYF
v_gene: TRBV29-1
j_gene: TRBJ2-3
d_gene: NA
abundance: NA

CDR3nt: TGTGCCAGCAGCTTCTCGCCCCCAGGGGGATATAGCAATCAGCCCCAGCATTTT
CDR3aa: CASSFSPPGGYSNQPQHF
v_gene: TRBV13
j_gene: TRBJ1-5
d_gene: TRBD1
abundance: few

CDR3nt: TGTGCCAGCAGTAACAGGGGGCCGGACACTGAAGCTTTCTTT
CDR3aa: CASSNRGPDTEAFF
v_gene: TRBV6-5
j_gene: TRBJ1-1
d_gene: TRBD1
abundance: NA

CDR3nt: TGTGCCAGCAGCTTGGACAGGTCCTACGAGCAGTACTTC
CDR3aa: CASSLDRSYEQYF
v_gene: TRBV7-8
j_gene: TRBJ2-7
d_gene: TRBD1
abundance: NA